Below, 26 T cell receptor beta chains from the same sample are listed, as sequenced in a study of response to subunit inactivated influenza vaccine. MiXCR, run by TCRdb on the RT-PCR reads, gives a single entry per CDR3 protein. In the table there are about 780,000 distinct CDR3 sequences, about 18% of which are singletons. The source material was PBMCs from blood, sampled 5 days after vaccination. Every receptor here comes from a man between 45 and 60 years old who received an inactivated influenza vaccine.

This clonotype was detected only once. CDR3 protein: CASSQDWGVGTGELFF. In DNA form, the CDR3 reads TGTGCCAGCAGCCAAGATTGGGGGGTAGGCACCGGGGAGCTGTTTTTT. The rearrangement uses TRBV3-1 and TRBJ2-2; TRBD2 might be the D (6 bases). Looked up from germline, CDR1 is LGHDT and CDR2 is YNNKEL (reference sequence). The CDR3 consists of 16 residues. With 0 bases removed from V and 4 bases from J, the gap between germline ends came to 12 bases.

This clonotype has only a few counts. This chain joins TRBV5-6 and TRBJ2-5, with D hard to call. Trimming shortened V by 4 bases and J by 5 bases, and 18 bases separated the two germline ends. This CDR3 is built from 15 residues. Germline-derived CDR1 and CDR2 are SGHDT and YYEEEE. The chain's CDR3 is CASSPTTDHRETQYF. For the CDR3, the DNA is TGTGCCAGCAGCCCGACAACCGACCACCGGGAGACCCAGTACTTC.

This chain connects TRBV20-1 to TRBJ2-1; D uncertain. V dropped 1 base and J dropped 11 bases, with 15 bases sitting between them. Germline V gene lookup returns CDR1 DFQATT and CDR2 SNEGSKA (reference sequence). The CDR3 has 13 residues. The CDR3 nucleotides read TGCAGTGCTAGAGGTGTCCGGGCGGATAAGCAGTTCTTC. Translated, it gives CSARGVRADKQFF.

This chain joins TRBV6-5 and TRBJ2-7; 10 bases are a match to TRBD2. CDR1 is MNHEY, CDR2 SVGAGI, per germline. J lost 5 bases, V lost 1 base, and 11 bases had no gene match. There are 17 residues in the CDR3. The CDR3 coding sequence is TGTGCCAGCAGTTACTGGGGGTTAGCGGGGGGTTTCAACGAGCAGTACTTC. Translating it yields CASSYWGLAGGFNEQYF.

V and J are TRBV12-3 or TRBV12-4 and TRBJ1-2; no clear D. Deletions cut 6 bases from V and 7 bases from J, with 15 bases between. The CDR3 is 13 amino acids. CDR3 protein: CASSIGLGGGYTF. CDR3 bases: TGTGCCAGCAGCATTGGGTTGGGTGGTGGCTACACCTTC.

CDR3 in DNA: TGTGCCAGCAGTTTATTGTCGGGAGCCGGGGAGCTGTTTTTT. Amino acid sequence: CASSLLSGAGELFF. The genes are TRBV27 and TRBJ2-2, with D tentatively TRBD2 (6 bases). Germline V gene lookup returns CDR1 MNHEY and CDR2 SMNVEV (reference sequence). The V end was cut by 1 base, the J end by 6 bases, with 9 bases between. This CDR3 contains 14 residues.

This clonotype was counted once. Possible read error: a much larger clone is one base away. The chain combines TRBV29-1 with TRBJ2-1; possible D gene TRBD2, 6 bases. V was clipped by 7 bases and J by 4 bases, with 20 bases between them. The CDR3 is 15 amino acids. The V gene's germline CDR1 is SQVTM and CDR2 ANQGSEA. The CDR3 DNA follows: TGCAGCGCCCGACAGTCCGGGAGTGGGTACAATGAGCAGTTCTTC. Translating it yields CSARQSGSGYNEQFF.

This chain connects TRBV12-3 or TRBV12-4 to TRBJ2-2, with TRBD1 matching 8 bases. The CDR3 contains 17 residues. The V segment lost 6 bases and the J segment 1 base; nucleotides outside the gene matches: 10. The CDR3 DNA reads as TGTGCCAGCAGCCCTACGCCCGGGACAGGGAACACCGGGGAGCTGTTTTTT. It translates to CASSPTPGTGNTGELFF.

V usage is TRBV6-4 and J usage is TRBJ2-3; no clear D gene. The CDR3 loop spans 13 amino acids. From germline, CDR1 is MRHNA and CDR2 SNTAGT. Trimming removed 2 bases at V and 1 base at J, with 4 bases between. In nucleotides, the CDR3 is TGTGCCAGCAGTGACGGTGGCACAGATACGCAGTATTTT. It yields the protein CASSDGGTDTQYF.

The sample holds a few counts of this clonotype. This chain joins TRBV29-1 and TRBJ2-1, with a weak D call TRBD2 (6 bases). Germline V gene sequence: CDR1 SQVTM, CDR2 ANQGSEA. V lost 4 bases to trimming and J lost 10 bases, with 20 bases between them. CDR3 length equals 14 residues. The CDR3 DNA follows: TGCAGCGTTGGATTGAGACTAGGTCCCGTGGAGCAGTTCTTC. It translates to CSVGLRLGPVEQFF.

This clonotype was seen a few times. The rearrangement links TRBV6-1 to TRBJ2-1; either TRBD1 or TRBD2 may supply D (5 bases each). Germline V gives CDR1 MNHNS, CDR2 SASEGT. V lost 8 bases, J lost 6 bases, and 14 bases lay in between. CDR3 length: 13 residues. CDR3 sequence: CASGVPGRNEQFF. As DNA, the CDR3 is TGTGCCAGCGGCGTTCCGGGGCGCAATGAGCAGTTCTTC.

This clonotype was detected only a few times. The chain couples TRBV5-6 to TRBJ2-1; D uncertain. Trimming removed 4 bases at V and 6 bases at J, with 8 bases between. The V gene's germline CDR1 is SGHDT and CDR2 YYEEEE. CDR3 length: 12 residues. The CDR3 nucleotides are TGTGCCAGCAGCCGTCTAACCAATGAGCAGTTCTTC. Protein product: CASSRLTNEQFF.

This clonotype was seen at least ten times. The V gene is TRBV12-3 or TRBV12-4, the J gene TRBJ1-2; tentatively, D is TRBD1 (5 bases). V was trimmed by 6 bases and J by 13 bases, leaving 12 bases between them. The CDR3 runs 10 residues. CDR3 amino acids: CASSEGVVTF. CDR3 sequence (DNA): TGTGCCAGCAGCGAAGGGGTTGTCACCTTC.

This chain links TRBV11-2 with TRBJ2-3; 7 nucleotides align to TRBD1. Germline V gene data show CDR1 as SGHAT and CDR2 as FQNNGV. CDR3 length equals 17 residues. Losses at the gene ends were 5 bases for V and 2 bases for J; bases not matched to a gene: 13. The CDR3 sequence: CASSKDRRWWVTDTQYF. The CDR3 DNA follows: TGTGCCAGCAGCAAGGACAGGCGGTGGTGGGTCACAGATACGCAGTATTTT.

This clonotype has a handful of counts. The V and J genes are TRBV28 and TRBJ1-1, with a possible D match to TRBD1 (5 bases). Trimming stripped 4 bases from V and 4 bases from J, with 13 bases between. Germline CDR1 is MDHEN and CDR2 is SYDVKM. This CDR3 is 14 amino acids long. CDR3: CASSSGSGVTEAFF. DNA of the CDR3: TGTGCCAGCAGTTCAGGCTCGGGGGTCACTGAAGCTTTCTTT. The variable domain in full, completed from reference TRBV28 and TRBJ1-1, reads DVKVTQSSRYLVKRTGEKVFLECVQDMDHENMFWYRQDPGLGLRLIYFSYDVKMKEKGDIPEGYSVSREKKERFSLILESASTNQTSMYLCASSSGSGVTEAFFGQGTRLTVV.

Ten or more counts support this clonotype. Mismatch with germline at one junction end may stem from a read error. The chain recombines TRBV4-1 with TRBJ2-2; D may be TRBD1 or TRBD2 (5 bases each). The CDR3 has 13 residues. Germline CDR1 is MGHRA and CDR2 is YSYEKL. The CDR3 reads CASSQGRTGELFF. The CDR3 DNA reads as TGTGCTAGCAGTCAGGGCAGGACCGGGGAGCTGTTTTTT.

The rearrangement joins TRBV20-1 to TRBJ2-3; D is perhaps TRBD1 or TRBD2 (5 bases each). The CDR3 runs 15 residues. Germline V lookup: CDR1 DFQATT, CDR2 SNEGSKA (reference sequence). Trimming left V 6 bases short and J 3 bases short, with 19 bases between. CDR3 nucleotide sequence: TGCAGTGCCCCAGTTGTTAGGGGAGAAACAGATACGCAGTATTTT. Translating it yields CSAPVVRGETDTQYF.

This clonotype has just a few counts. This chain uses TRBV4-1 with TRBJ2-7, with 8 bases identical to TRBD1. J lost 5 bases, V lost 1 base, and 7 bases had no gene match. CDR3 length: 15 residues. Germline assignment: CDR1 MGHRA and CDR2 YSYEKL. The CDR3 sequence is CASSQVPTGGDEQYF. CDR3 sequence (DNA): TGCGCCAGCAGCCAAGTTCCAACAGGGGGTGACGAGCAGTACTTC.

V gene TRBV10-3 combines with J gene TRBJ2-2; D gene ambiguous. There are 15 residues in the CDR3. V was cut by 4 bases and J by 2 bases, with 11 bases left in between. Germline V gene data show CDR1 as ENHRY and CDR2 as SYGVKD. The DNA for the CDR3 is TGTGCCATCAGTGTGGCCAGACCAAACACCGGGGAGCTGTTTTTT. As protein: CAISVARPNTGELFF.

J is TRBJ2-1 and V is TRBV15; the match to TRBD2 covers 11 bases. The CDR3 runs to 15 residues. J gave up 3 bases and V 2 bases, and 0 bases lay outside the gene matches. CDR1 and CDR2 (germline): LNHNV, YYDKDF (reference sequence). This chain's CDR3 is CATSRTSGSYNEQFF. The CDR3 DNA follows: TGTGCCACCAGCAGAACTAGCGGGAGCTACAATGAGCAGTTCTTC.

This clonotype was counted ten times or more. This rearrangement joins TRBV20-1 to TRBJ2-5; either TRBD1 or TRBD2 may supply D (5 bases each). This CDR3 spans 14 amino acids. Per the germline V gene, CDR1 is DFQATT and CDR2 is SNEGSKA (reference sequence). Deletions cut 1 base from V and 5 bases from J, with 14 bases between. In DNA, the CDR3 is TGCAGTGCTAGAGTTTGGGGGAGTCTGGAGACCCAGTACTTC. Translated, it gives CSARVWGSLETQYF.

In its sample, this clonotype was seen a few times. The chain carries TRBV4-1 and TRBJ2-3, with D uncertain. V was clipped by 1 base and J by 4 bases, with 6 bases between them. Looked up from germline, CDR1 is MGHRA and CDR2 is YSYEKL. CDR3 length: 13 residues. The CDR3 loop reads CASSQGTPDTQYF. The CDR3 nucleotides are TGCGCCAGCAGCCAAGGGACCCCAGATACGCAGTATTTT.

This clonotype was picked up a small number of times. CDR3 coding DNA: TGCAGTGCTAGAGGTGCTAGCGGGGCGCGCACAGATACGCAGTATTTT. It specifies CSARGASGARTDTQYF. The chain joins TRBV20-1 to TRBJ2-3; 9 nucleotides align to TRBD2. With 1 base clipped from V and 1 base from J, the junction kept 6 bases outside the gene matches. Germline values: CDR1 DFQATT, CDR2 SNEGSKA (reference sequence). The length of the CDR3 is 16 residues.

The chain combines TRBV7-8 with TRBJ1-2; no clear D. V was shortened by 3 bases and J by 2 bases, with 13 bases between the two germline ends. This CDR3 region has 15 residues. Germline loops: CDR1 SGHVS, CDR2 FQNEAQ. The CDR3 here is CASSLLADPNYGYTF. DNA of the CDR3: TGTGCCAGCAGCTTGTTGGCAGACCCAAACTATGGCTACACCTTC.

In its sample, this clonotype was seen a few times. The chain uses TRBV7-3 and TRBJ2-3; D possibly matches TRBD1 or TRBD2 (5 bases each). Germline V gene sequence: CDR1 SGHTA, CDR2 FQGTGA. The V end lost 1 base, the J end lost 0 bases, and 17 bases lay between the germline ends. The CDR3 spans 18 residues. This CDR3 is CASSLKGWSGASTDTQYF. The DNA for the CDR3 is TGTGCCAGCAGCTTAAAGGGGTGGAGCGGAGCTAGCACAGATACGCAGTATTTT.

The chain is built from TRBV25-1 and TRBJ1-1, with D unresolved. Between the trimmed V and J ends, which lost 3 bases and 7 bases, there was a span of 6 bases. Germline V gene lookup returns CDR1 MGHDK and CDR2 SYGVNS. CDR3 length: 11 amino acids. CDR3 region: CASSDRVEAFF. The CDR3 region has the DNA TGTGCCAGCAGTGACCGCGTTGAAGCTTTCTTT. Filled out from reference TRBV25-1 and TRBJ1-1, the complete variable domain reads EADIYQTPRYLVIGTGKKITLECSQTMGHDKMYWYQQDPGMELHLIHYSYGVNSTEKGDLSSESTVSRIRTEHFPLTLESARPSHTSQYLCASSDRVEAFFGQGTRLTVV.